The 24 T cell receptor beta chains below were found in one sample sequenced in a study of breast tumors, draining lymph nodes, adjacent tissues. TCRdb used MiXCR to reprocess the multiplex PCR reads, holding one entry per CDR3 protein. The sample comprises about 270,000 distinct CDR3 sequences, over 25% of which are singletons, and 0.85% to 1.2% rests with the top ten. The lymph nodes were axillary draining lymph nodes from breast cancer patients. Input material: axillary lymph node tissue. These receptors were obtained from a female donor with breast cancer. Some clones in this sample may be carry-over from other donors' samples.

This clonotype was picked up many times. V is TRBV6-5 and J is TRBJ1-2, with D perhaps TRBD1 (5 bases). The germline CDR1 and CDR2 sequences are MNHEY and SVGAGI. The CDR3 covers 13 residues. The V end was cut by 8 bases, the J end by 7 bases, with 17 bases between. CDR3 loop: CASGSYSGVGYTF. CDR3 coding DNA: TGTGCCAGCGGGTCCTATTCGGGGGTTGGCTACACCTTC.

Concerning this clonotype itself: A much larger clone lies a single base off, so this may be a read error. The rearrangement joins TRBV19 to TRBJ1-2; tentatively, D is TRBD1 (6 bases). This CDR3 has 14 residues. CDR1 is LNHDA, CDR2 SQIVND, per germline (reference sequence). The CDR3 DNA is TGTGCCAGTAGTACCTCGGGGGCGCAAGGCGGCTGCACCTTC. This gives the protein CASSTSGAQGGCTF.

In this sample, this clonotype turned up a few times. A much larger clone differs by one base, so this may be a read error. The V gene is TRBV14, the J gene TRBJ1-6, with a possible D match to TRBD1 (5 bases). The CDR3 is 15 residues long. Per the germline V gene, CDR1 is SGHDN and CDR2 is FVKESK. The CDR3 nucleotides read TGTGCCAGCAGCCGACAAACAGGCCTCGGGGCACCCCCCCACTTT. It encodes CASSRQTGLGAPPHF.

This clonotype occurred many times. The chain has TRBV20-1 and TRBJ2-3; D is perhaps TRBD2 (6 bases). The ends were cut back, 5 bases at V and 7 bases at J, with 19 bases in the middle. The CDR3 sequence is 14 residues long. Germline V gene lookup returns CDR1 DFQATT and CDR2 SNEGSKA (reference sequence). The CDR3, as DNA: TGCAGTGCTCGCGCCAGCGCGGGGAGGAATACGCAGTATTTT. Protein product: CSARASAGRNTQYF.

The table lists this clonotype with a few counts. This chain uses TRBV20-1 with TRBJ2-1; D perhaps matches TRBD1 (6 bases). The V end lost 3 bases, the J end lost 9 bases, and 18 bases lay between the germline ends. CDR1 is DFQATT, CDR2 SNEGSKA, per germline (reference sequence). The CDR3 runs 14 residues. DNA of the CDR3: TGCAGTGCTAGCCCCGCTGGGACAAACACTGAGCAGTTCTTC. This sequence encodes CSASPAGTNTEQFF.

In the case of this clonotype: The conserved final phenylalanine or tryptophan is absent from the CDR3, which likely points to a read error. The DNA is omitted, as the CDR3 cannot be located on it reliably, and the CDR3 follows TCRdb's listing. The chain couples TRBV7-8 to TRBJ2-7; the listed D gene, TRBD2, was not tested against the DNA. Germline V gene data show CDR1 as SGHVS and CDR2 as FQNEAQ. The CDR3 contains 15 residues when both ends are counted. The CDR3 here is CASSHPGTRPYEQHL.

This clonotype was observed at least ten times. The V call is TRBV11-3, the J call TRBJ2-1, with D possibly being TRBD2 (6 bases). The CDR3 is 16 amino acids. V lost 2 bases and J 3 bases, leaving 14 bases between the germline ends. Germline loops: CDR1 SGHNT, CDR2 YENEEA. CDR3 DNA sequence: TGTGCCAGCAGCTTATCCTTGGGGGACTTCTACAATGAGCAGTTCTTC. Its translation is CASSLSLGDFYNEQFF.

At least ten counts were recorded for this clonotype. The chain has TRBV30 and TRBJ2-7; no clear D. Trimming cost V 0 bases and J 3 bases, with 6 bases left between them. The germline CDR1 and CDR2 sequences are GTSNPN and SVGIG (reference sequence). The CDR3 consists of 12 residues. CDR3: CAWSVYSYEQYF. CDR3 DNA: TGTGCCTGGAGTGTATACAGCTACGAGCAGTACTTC.

This clonotype came up many times. V gene TRBV29-1 combines with J gene TRBJ1-2, with D tentatively TRBD1 (5 bases). V gave up 2 bases and J gave up 2 bases, with 9 bases separating them. Per germline, CDR1 SQVTM and CDR2 ANQGSEA. This CDR3 spans 13 amino acids. The CDR3 protein is CSVEPGGNYGYTF. Here the CDR3 DNA reads TGCAGCGTTGAACCGGGGGGAAACTATGGCTACACCTTC.

The V and J genes are TRBV6-5 and TRBJ2-3; tentatively, D is TRBD2 (6 bases). Germline V lookup: CDR1 MNHEY, CDR2 SVGAGI. Trimming removed 7 bases from V and 4 bases from J, with 6 bases in between. CDR3 length equals 11 residues. The CDR3 nucleotides read TGTGCCAGCACTAGCGCAGATACGCAGTATTTT. Translating gives CASTSADTQYF.

This clonotype was picked up a small number of times. The V gene is TRBV27, the J gene TRBJ2-7; 7 bases align to TRBD1. After removal of 5 bases from V and 2 bases from J, the junction contained 6 bases not matched to a gene. The CDR3 is 14 amino acids. CDR1 is MNHEY, CDR2 SMNVEV, per germline (reference sequence). The DNA of the CDR3 is TGTGCCAGCAGTCTTACAGGGGTGCCCTACGAGCAGTACTTC. The encoded protein is CASSLTGVPYEQYF.

In its sample, this clonotype was seen many times. The chain joins TRBV6-2 or TRBV6-3 to TRBJ2-5; 7 bases are a match to TRBD1. CDR1 and CDR2 from the germline V gene are MNHEY and SVGEGT. V lost 8 bases, J lost 1 base, and 4 bases stayed unmatched. This CDR3 is 13 amino acids long. CDR3 region: CASANRGQETQYF. CDR3 DNA: TGTGCCAGCGCGAACAGGGGCCAAGAGACCCAGTACTTC.

V usage is TRBV25-1 and J usage is TRBJ2-7, with unresolved D. The CDR3 extends over 13 amino acids. Germline CDR1 is MGHDK and CDR2 is SYGVNS. V dropped 6 bases and J dropped 12 bases, with 21 bases sitting between them. CDR3 DNA sequence: TGTGCCAGCAGCCCCTCCCCCCCAGGCGTTCGGTACTTC. Translated, it gives CASSPSPPGVRYF.

The table lists this clonotype with many counts. V usage is TRBV18 and J usage is TRBJ1-6; D is unclear. The V and J ends lost 2 bases and 11 bases respectively, with 13 bases between them. The CDR3 is 14 amino acids. Germline V gives CDR1 KGHSH, CDR2 LQKENI. CDR3 in DNA: TGTGCCAGCTCACCAGAGAGGGCAGGTGCACCCCTCCACTTT. Protein: CASSPERAGAPLHF. Looking up the rest from reference TRBV18 and TRBJ1-6 gives the full variable domain: NAGVMQNPRHLVRRRGQEARLRCSPMKGHSHVYWYRQLPEEGLKFMVYLQKENIIDESGMPKERFSAEFPKEGPSILRIQQVVRGDSAAYFCASSPERAGAPLHFGNGTRLTVT.

This clonotype came up many times. The chain couples TRBV2 to TRBJ1-6; TRBD1 aligns across 8 bases. CDR1 SNHLY and CDR2 FYNNEI come from the germline V gene. After removal of 7 bases from V and 7 bases from J, the junction contained 6 bases not matched to a gene. The length of the CDR3 is 14 residues. In DNA form, the CDR3 reads TGTGCCAGCAATCCCGACAGGGGCAATTCACCCCTCCACTTT. This sequence encodes CASNPDRGNSPLHF.

This clonotype was seen ten or more times. The chain carries TRBV5-1 and TRBJ2-3, with 9 nucleotides matching TRBD2. The germline V gene encodes CDR1 SGHRS and CDR2 YFSETQ. V gave up 1 base and J gave up 7 bases; unmatched junction bases: 13. This CDR3 has 17 amino acids. CDR3 protein: CASSLIHTGGRVNTQYF. The DNA of the CDR3 is TGCGCCAGCAGCTTGATTCATACCGGCGGGAGGGTAAATACGCAGTATTTT.

This clonotype has at least ten counts. The rearrangement joins TRBV10-3 to TRBJ2-7; D is uncertain. The length of the CDR3 is 11 residues. Germline V CDR1 and CDR2: ENHRY, SYGVKD. The V end lost 6 bases, the J end lost 3 bases, and 6 bases lay between the germline ends. This CDR3 is CAISSLYEQYF. As DNA, the CDR3 is TGTGCCATCAGCAGCCTCTACGAGCAGTACTTC.

Many counts were recorded for this clonotype. The V and J genes are TRBV7-6 and TRBJ1-6; 10 bases map to TRBD1. V shed 8 bases, J shed 9 bases, and the junction held 1 base outside the gene matches. Germline V gives CDR1 SGHVS, CDR2 FNYEAQ. The CDR3 consists of 12 residues. The CDR3 nucleotides are TGTGCCAGCGGGACAGGGGCTTCACCCCTCCACTTT. This gives the protein CASGTGASPLHF.

This clonotype was observed a few times. A clone one base away is much larger, so this may be a read error. Because the CDR3 is missing its conserved closing phenylalanine or tryptophan, this is likely a read error. The rearrangement uses TRBV11-3 and TRBJ2-5; 7 nucleotides line up with TRBD1. This CDR3 contains 15 residues. Per germline, CDR1 SGHNT and CDR2 YENEEA. The V and J ends lost 5 bases and 2 bases, in that order; junction bases with no gene match: 8. The CDR3 DNA is TGTGCCAGCAGCCCCCCGGGACAGCTACAAGAGACCCAGTACCTC. This sequence encodes CASSPPGQLQETQYL.

To note about this clonotype: An end of the junction does not agree with germline; a read error may underlie this. This chain uses TRBV29-1 with TRBJ1-5, with D tentatively TRBD1 (6 bases). This CDR3 contains 14 residues. Germline CDR1 SQVTM, CDR2 ANQGSEA. In nucleotides, the CDR3 is TGCAGCGTTGGGCGGGGGGGGGGCCGACAGCCCCAGCGTTTT. The encoded protein is CSVGRGGGRQPQRF. The full variable domain, its missing parts supplied by reference TRBV29-1 and TRBJ1-5, is SAVISQKPSRDICQRGTSLTIQCQVDSQVTMMFWYRQQPGQSLTLIATANQGSEATYESGFVIDKFPISRPNLTFSTLTVSNMSPEDSSIYLCSVGRGGGRQPQRFGDGTRLSIL.

About this clonotype itself: One end of the junction fails to match germline, which may point to a read error. This chain uses TRBV7-3 with TRBJ2-2; maybe TRBD2 (5 bases). The CDR3 loop spans 14 amino acids. Germline CDR1 SGHTA, CDR2 FQGTGA. The CDR3 loop is CASSLERNTGELLF. For the CDR3, the DNA is TGTGCCAGCAGCTTGGAACGGAACACCGGGGAGCTGCTTTTT. Combining the CDR3 with reference TRBV7-3 and TRBJ2-2 gives the whole variable domain GAGVSQTPSNKVTEKGKYVELRCDPISGHTALYWYRQSLGQGPEFLIYFQGTGAADDSGLPNDRFFAVRPEGSVSTLKIQRTERGDSAVYLCASSLERNTGELLFGEGSRLTVL.

This chain links TRBV10-3 with TRBJ1-4; no reliable D call. This CDR3 spans 13 amino acids. In germline, CDR1 is ENHRY, CDR2 SYGVKD. V was clipped by 4 bases and J by 8 bases, with 11 bases between them. This CDR3 reads CAISGGEQEKLFF. The CDR3 DNA follows: TGTGCCATCAGTGGTGGGGAACAAGAAAAACTGTTTTTT.

This clonotype came up many times. CDR3 protein: CASSSRTGGQIEYEQYF. CDR3 DNA sequence: TGTGCCAGCAGCTCCCGGACAGGGGGTCAAATTGAGTACGAGCAGTACTTC. The genes are TRBV11-3 and TRBJ2-7; 10 nucleotides line up with TRBD1. The CDR3 has 17 residues. Germline assignment: CDR1 SGHNT and CDR2 YENEEA. Trimming removed 4 bases from V and 4 bases from J; junction bases left unmatched: 13. The full variable domain, in which reference TRBV11-3 and TRBJ2-7 provide the parts outside the CDR3, is EAGVVQSPRYKIIEKKQPVAFWCNPISGHNTLYWYLQNLGQGPELLIRYENEEAVDDSQLPKDRFSAERLKGVDSTLKIQPAELGDSAVYLCASSSRTGGQIEYEQYFGPGTRLTVT.

This clonotype occurred many times. The chain uses TRBV19 and TRBJ1-3; TRBD1 is a possible D gene (5 bases). Germline V CDR1 and CDR2: LNHDA, SQIVND (reference sequence). Trimming took 6 bases from V and 1 from J, leaving 10 bases between them. The CDR3 loop spans 14 amino acids. As DNA, the CDR3 is TGTGCCAGTAGCCCACAGGCGTCTGGAAACACCATATATTTT. The encoded protein is CASSPQASGNTIYF.